The 21 T cell receptor beta chains listed next were all sequenced from one sample in a study of blood T cell repertoires in COVID-19. The method was immunoSEQ multiplex PCR; TCRdb's version includes in-frame clones alone and lacks a portion of them. This sample has some 390,000 clones, with roughly nine tenths found just once. The specimen was PBMCs or T cells enriched from blood (not recorded which). These TCRs come from a man aged 25-40 years who had recovered from COVID-19.

V is TRBV13 and J is TRBJ2-3, with D possibly being TRBD1 (7 bases). With 5 bases removed from V and 4 bases from J, the gap between germline ends came to 16 bases. Looked up from germline, CDR1 is PRHDT and CDR2 is FYEKMQ (reference sequence). There are 15 residues in the CDR3. The CDR3 DNA sequence: TGTGCCAGCAGCCCCCGGAGGGGGCGGTCAGATACGCAGTATTTT. The encoded protein is CASSPRRGRSDTQYF.

The V and J genes are TRBV24-1 and TRBJ2-1, with TRBD2 matching over 12 bases. Germline CDR1 is KGHDR and CDR2 is SFDVKD. The length of the CDR3 is 13 residues. Trimming took 7 bases from V and 8 from J; bases not matched to a gene: 2. CDR3 nucleotides: TGTGCCACCAGGACTAGCGGGAGCGATGAGCAGTTCTTC. Its translation is CATRTSGSDEQFF.

This chain connects TRBV7-9 to TRBJ2-7; the match to TRBD1 covers 9 bases. V gave up 7 bases and J gave up 3 bases; unmatched junction bases: 7. The CDR3 runs 14 residues. Germline CDR1 is SEHNR and CDR2 is FQNEAQ (reference sequence). CDR3 loop: CASTRGTGYYEQYF. CDR3 nucleotides: TGTGCCAGCACCAGAGGGACAGGGTACTACGAGCAGTACTTC.

This rearrangement joins TRBV3-1 (or the pseudogene TRBV3-2) to TRBJ2-7; D is possibly TRBD1 (5 bases). Trimming left V 2 bases short and J 6 bases short, with 14 bases between. This CDR3 comprises 14 residues. CDR1 and CDR2 (germline): LGHDT, YNNKEL (reference sequence). CDR3 loop: CASSQRGVAVEQYF. CDR3 coding DNA: TGTGCCAGCAGCCAAAGGGGCGTCGCGGTCGAGCAGTACTTC.

The CDR3 DNA is TGTGCCAGCAGTTTAGATGTAGACCGGGACGAGCAGTACTTC. This sequence encodes CASSLDVDRDEQYF. The genes are TRBV28 and TRBJ2-7, with D unresolved. V was cut by 2 bases and J by 5 bases, with 13 bases left in between. The germline V gene encodes CDR1 MDHEN and CDR2 SYDVKM. The CDR3 has 14 amino acids.

The rearrangement links TRBV28 to TRBJ1-6; no clear D. Looked up from germline, CDR1 is MDHEN and CDR2 is SYDVKM. The length of the CDR3 is 13 residues. V dropped 10 bases and J dropped 14 bases, with 21 bases sitting between them. The CDR3 region is CATVPGRMESLHF. Here the CDR3 DNA reads TGTGCCACCGTACCCGGGAGGATGGAGTCCCTCCACTTT.

This chain links TRBV29-1 with TRBJ1-2, with 9 positions matching TRBD1. Trimming cost V 7 bases and J 4 bases; bases outside gene matches: 10. This CDR3 region has 14 residues. Germline loops: CDR1 SQVTM, CDR2 ANQGSEA. CDR3 sequence reads: CSATTGGAFYGYTF. The CDR3 DNA reads TGCAGCGCTACCACAGGGGGCGCTTTCTATGGCTACACCTTC.

The chain joins TRBV3-1 (or the pseudogene TRBV3-2) to TRBJ1-3, with D possibly TRBD1 on 5 matching bases. This CDR3 is 14 amino acids long. From germline, CDR1 is LGHDT and CDR2 YNNKEL (reference sequence). V gave up 0 bases and J gave up 7 bases, with 10 bases separating them. The CDR3 sequence: CASSQEGLRNTIYF. Here the CDR3 DNA reads TGTGCCAGCAGCCAAGAGGGGCTTCGCAACACCATATATTTT.

A note on this clone: Distinct nucleotide sequences in the sample also encode this CDR3. The rearrangement joins TRBV18 to TRBJ2-7, with D unresolved. V dropped 3 bases and J dropped 4 bases, with 4 bases sitting between them. The CDR3 is made up of 11 amino acids. Germline V gene data show CDR1 as KGHSH and CDR2 as LQKENI. The CDR3 is CASSPNYEQYF. CDR3 nucleotides: TGTGCCAGCTCACCCAATTACGAGCAGTACTTC.

The CDR3 spells CASSQPGQGHSPLHF. CDR3 nucleotide sequence: TGCGCCAGCAGCCAGCCGGGACAGGGTCATTCACCCCTCCACTTT. The chain links TRBV4-1 to TRBJ1-6, with 9 nucleotides matching TRBD1. CDR1 is MGHRA, CDR2 YSYEKL, per germline. V shed 3 bases and J 8 bases; nucleotides not matched to a gene: 5. The CDR3 sequence is 15 residues long.

CDR3 protein: CASSPAAGAGNEQFF. CDR3 nucleotides: TGTGCCAGCTCACCAGCAGCGGGAGCGGGGAATGAGCAGTTCTTC. The chain joins TRBV18 to TRBJ2-1; TRBD2 matches 8 bases. J was trimmed by 7 bases and V by 2 bases; bases with no gene match: 7. The length of the CDR3 is 15 residues. Per germline, CDR1 KGHSH and CDR2 LQKENI.

The chain combines TRBV10-2 with TRBJ1-6, with D perhaps TRBD1 (6 bases). Germline V gives CDR1 WSHSY, CDR2 SAAADI. The CDR3 loop spans 15 amino acids. The V gene lost 7 bases and the J gene lost 5 bases, with 15 bases spanning the gap. As DNA, the CDR3 is TGCGCCAGCACCGTACAGGGCCCGGATAATTCACCCCTCCACTTT. Translation: CASTVQGPDNSPLHF.

The V call is TRBV5-1, the J call TRBJ2-3; TRBD2 is a possible D gene (6 bases). Trimming shortened V by 2 bases and J by 3 bases, and 19 bases separated the two germline ends. The germline gives CDR1 SGHRS, CDR2 YFSETQ. The CDR3 has 17 residues. This CDR3 reads CASSFLLGGGGTDTQYF. The CDR3 DNA reads as TGCGCCAGCAGCTTCCTCCTGGGAGGAGGAGGAACAGATACGCAGTATTTT.

This clone was seen just once. The V and J genes are TRBV7-9 and TRBJ1-1, with D perhaps matching TRBD1 (6 bases). This CDR3 region has 14 residues. CDR1 and CDR2 (germline): SEHNR, FQNEAQ (reference sequence). The ends were cut back, 3 bases at V and 4 bases at J, with 12 bases in the middle. CDR3 loop: CASSFGTFGTEAFF. The CDR3 DNA follows: TGTGCCAGCAGCTTTGGGACATTCGGCACTGAAGCTTTCTTT. The full variable domain, completed using reference TRBV7-9 and TRBJ1-1, is DTGVSQNPRHKITKRGQNVTFRCDPISEHNRLYWYRQTLGQGPEFLTYFQNEAQLEKSRLLSDRFSAERPKGSFSTLEIQRTEQGDSAMYLCASSFGTFGTEAFFGQGTRLTVV.

The chain uses TRBV28 and TRBJ1-1; D may be TRBD1 (5 bases). Germline CDR1 is MDHEN and CDR2 is SYDVKM. CDR3 length: 14 amino acids. Trimming stripped 3 bases from V and 5 bases from J, with 13 bases between. For the CDR3, the DNA is TGTGCCAGCAGTTTTTGGAGGGGAGGGACTGAAGCTTTCTTT. As protein: CASSFWRGGTEAFF.

This rearrangement joins TRBV9 to TRBJ1-5; 9 nucleotides line up with TRBD1. Germline CDR1 is SGDLS and CDR2 is YYNGEE. The V gene end was trimmed by 2 bases and the J gene end by 7 bases; junction bases not matched to a gene: 4. This CDR3 region has 14 residues. CDR3 nucleotides: TGTGCCAGCAGCGTGGGGACAGGGCCCCAGCCCCAGCATTTT. Residues: CASSVGTGPQPQHF.

The V gene is TRBV12-5, the J gene TRBJ2-1; perhaps TRBD2 as D (5 bases). Trimming took 0 bases from V and 3 from J, leaving 15 bases between them. Germline V gene lookup returns CDR1 LGHNT and CDR2 FRNRAP. The CDR3 spans 17 residues. CDR3 sequence: CASGLVLGLSNYNEQFF. In DNA form, the CDR3 reads TGTGCTAGTGGTTTGGTACTTGGACTCAGTAACTACAATGAGCAGTTCTTC.

The CDR3 loop is CASSFTWADYTNYGYTF. The CDR3 region has the DNA TGTGCCAGCAGTTTTACTTGGGCCGACTATACTAACTATGGCTACACCTTC. This chain connects TRBV28 to TRBJ1-2; D is ambiguous. This CDR3 is 17 amino acids long. Trimming shortened V by 3 bases and J by 0 bases, and 17 bases separated the two germline ends. Germline V gives CDR1 MDHEN, CDR2 SYDVKM.

The chain recombines TRBV28 with TRBJ2-7; 8 bases agree with TRBD2. V was pared by 5 bases and J by 7 bases, with 19 bases of the junction left unmatched. Germline-derived CDR1 and CDR2 are MDHEN and SYDVKM. This CDR3 has 17 residues. CDR3 region: CASSNLGIVAGSGEQYF. The CDR3 region has the DNA TGTGCCAGCAGTAACCTCGGGATAGTAGCGGGATCCGGGGAGCAGTACTTC. Variable domain in full (rest from reference TRBV28 and TRBJ2-7): DVKVTQSSRYLVKRTGEKVFLECVQDMDHENMFWYRQDPGLGLRLIYFSYDVKMKEKGDIPEGYSVSREKKERFSLILESASTNQTSMYLCASSNLGIVAGSGEQYFGPGTRLTVT.

The sample holds one count of this clone. This chain joins TRBV4-2 and TRBJ1-4; possible D gene TRBD1, 5 bases. The V end was cut by 0 bases, the J end by 6 bases, with 17 bases between. The CDR3 sequence is 17 residues long. CDR1 and CDR2 (germline): LGHNA, YNFKEQ. CDR3 in amino acids: CASSQDQAQGMDEKLFF. The DNA of the CDR3 is TGTGCCAGCAGCCAAGATCAAGCCCAGGGCATGGATGAAAAACTGTTTTTT.

The genes are TRBV7-2 and TRBJ2-1, with D possibly being TRBD2 (6 bases). The germline CDR1 and CDR2 sequences are SGHTA and FQGNSA. Trimming shortened V by 5 bases and J by 0 bases, and 17 bases separated the two germline ends. The CDR3 is 17 amino acids. The CDR3 protein is CASSPTLAGSSYNEQFF. DNA for the CDR3: TGTGCCAGCAGCCCCACTCTGGCGGGGTCCTCCTACAATGAGCAGTTCTTC. Complete variable domain (other parts from reference TRBV7-2 and TRBJ2-1): GAGVSQSPSNKVTEKGKDVELRCDPISGHTALYWYRQSLGQGLEFLIYFQGNSAPDKSGLPSDRFSAERTGGSVSTLTIQRTQQEDSAVYLCASSPTLAGSSYNEQFFGPGTRLTVL.